The text below deals with one T cell receptor beta chain. Its antigen is unknown. The data belong to a study of long-term antiretroviral therapy in people with HIV. Study-wide results and limits: Dominance of pre-ART expanded clones persisted, fluctuating and often declining after ART. Repertoires from HIV showed CDR3 length ranges narrower than those of controls. Neither ART adherence, viral resistance nor therapy changes were documented. The study found that diversity rose after ART but stayed below transplant donor controls.

Germline V CDR1 and CDR2: MNHNS, SASEGT. The CDR3 is 14 residues long. V lost 3 bases and J lost 5, with 11 bases in between. The authors ran the immunoSEQ assay, v3.0, at survey level. Clones were read by immunoSEQ multiplex PCR, and TCRdb kept only the in-frame ones, dropping some. The sample comprises 20,000 to 25,000 clones, 75% to 85% of which are singletons, and about a fifth rests with the top ten. This TCR was recovered from a man aged 18 to 30 with HIV. The chain is built from TRBV6-1 and TRBJ1-3; D is possibly TRBD1 (6 bases). Specimen: unsorted PBMCs, collected 0.1 years before starting antiretroviral therapy. The CDR3 DNA reads as TGTGCCAGCAGTGACAGGACAGCTAGAAACACCATATATTTT. Translating it yields CASSDRTARNTIYF.